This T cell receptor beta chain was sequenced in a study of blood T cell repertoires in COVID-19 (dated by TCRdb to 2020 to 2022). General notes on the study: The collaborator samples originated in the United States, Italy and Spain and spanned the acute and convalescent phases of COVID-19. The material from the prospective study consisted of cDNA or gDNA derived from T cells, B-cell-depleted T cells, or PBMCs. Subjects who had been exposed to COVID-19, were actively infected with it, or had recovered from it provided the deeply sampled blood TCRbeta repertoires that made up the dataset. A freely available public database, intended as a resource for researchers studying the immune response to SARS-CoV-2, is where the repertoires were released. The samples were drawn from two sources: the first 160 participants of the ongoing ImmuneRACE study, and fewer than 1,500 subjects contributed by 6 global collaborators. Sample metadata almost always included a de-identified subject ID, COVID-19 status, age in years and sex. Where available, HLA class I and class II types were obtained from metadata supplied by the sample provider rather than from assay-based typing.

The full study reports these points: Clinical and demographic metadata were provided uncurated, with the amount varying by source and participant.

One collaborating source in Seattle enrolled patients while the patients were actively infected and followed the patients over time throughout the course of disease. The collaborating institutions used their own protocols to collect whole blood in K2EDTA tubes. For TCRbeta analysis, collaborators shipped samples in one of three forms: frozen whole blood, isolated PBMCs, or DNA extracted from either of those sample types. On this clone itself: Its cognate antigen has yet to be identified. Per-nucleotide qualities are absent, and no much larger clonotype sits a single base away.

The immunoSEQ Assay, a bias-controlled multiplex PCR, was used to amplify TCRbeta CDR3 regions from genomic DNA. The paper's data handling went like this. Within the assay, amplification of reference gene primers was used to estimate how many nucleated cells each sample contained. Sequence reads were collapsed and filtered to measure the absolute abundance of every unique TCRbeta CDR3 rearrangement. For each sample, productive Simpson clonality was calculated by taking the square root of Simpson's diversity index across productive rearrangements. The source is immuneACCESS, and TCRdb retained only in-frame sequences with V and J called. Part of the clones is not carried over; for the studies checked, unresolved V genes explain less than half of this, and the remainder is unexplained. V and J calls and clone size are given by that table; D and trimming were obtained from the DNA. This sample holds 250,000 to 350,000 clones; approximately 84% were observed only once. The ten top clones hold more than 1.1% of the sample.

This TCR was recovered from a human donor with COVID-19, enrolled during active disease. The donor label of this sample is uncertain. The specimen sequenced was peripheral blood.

The CDR3 protein is CSVIWSAALNTEAFF. The nucleotides read TGCAGCGTTATTTGGTCGGCGGCACTGAACACTGAAGCTTTCTTT. The sequence links TRBV29-1 to TRBJ1-1, with the D gene call left open. CDR1 is given as SQVTM and CDR2 as ANQGSEA, both from the germline V gene. Between the V and J ends, shortened by 5 bases and 0 bases respectively, the junction contains 16 bases. The CDR3 has 15 amino acids, counting the end cysteine and phenylalanine. Only the CDR3 part of the read is kept: 45 bases, read in frame from the first base.